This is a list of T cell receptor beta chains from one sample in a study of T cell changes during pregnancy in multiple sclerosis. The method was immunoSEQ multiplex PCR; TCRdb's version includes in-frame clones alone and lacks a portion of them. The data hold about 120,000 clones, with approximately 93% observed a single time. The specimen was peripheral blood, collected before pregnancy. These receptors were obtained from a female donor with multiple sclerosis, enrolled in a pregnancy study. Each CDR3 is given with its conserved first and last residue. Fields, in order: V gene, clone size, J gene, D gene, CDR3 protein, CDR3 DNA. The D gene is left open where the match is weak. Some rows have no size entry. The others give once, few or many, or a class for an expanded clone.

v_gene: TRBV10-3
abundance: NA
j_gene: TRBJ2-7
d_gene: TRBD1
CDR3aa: CAISESYRGAYEQYF
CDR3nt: TGTGCCATCAGTGAGTCATACAGGGGGGCATACGAGCAGTACTTC

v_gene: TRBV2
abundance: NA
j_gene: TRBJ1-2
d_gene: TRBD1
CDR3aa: CASIEGGQWRYGYTF
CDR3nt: TGTGCCAGCATTGAGGGGGGACAGTGGCGCTATGGCTACACCTTC

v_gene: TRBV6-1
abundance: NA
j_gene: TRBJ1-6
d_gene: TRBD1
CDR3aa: CASSAPGGGSPLHF
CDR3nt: TGTGCCAGCAGTGCCCCAGGGGGCGGTTCACCCCTCCACTTT

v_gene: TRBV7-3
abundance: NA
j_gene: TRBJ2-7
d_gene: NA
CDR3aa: CASSGGDRSTYEQYF
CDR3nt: TGTGCCAGCAGCGGAGGGGACAGATCGACCTACGAGCAGTACTTC

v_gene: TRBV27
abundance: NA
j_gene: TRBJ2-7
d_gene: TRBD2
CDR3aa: CASRFLAEPLGDYEQYF
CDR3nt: TGTGCCAGCAGATTCCTAGCGGAGCCCCTCGGGGACTACGAGCAGTACTTC

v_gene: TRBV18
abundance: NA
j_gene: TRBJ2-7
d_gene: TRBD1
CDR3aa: CASSPVTGPLTYEQYF
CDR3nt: TGTGCCAGCTCACCGGTGACAGGGCCCCTCACCTACGAGCAGTACTTC

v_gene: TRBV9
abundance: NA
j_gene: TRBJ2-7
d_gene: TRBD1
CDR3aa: CASSTGQGAYEQYF
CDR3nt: TGTGCCAGCAGCACCGGACAGGGGGCCTACGAGCAGTACTTC

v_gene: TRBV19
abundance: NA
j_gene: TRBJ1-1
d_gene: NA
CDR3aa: CASIIRAGMTEAFF
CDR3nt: TGTGCCAGTATCATCAGGGCAGGCATGACTGAAGCTTTCTTT

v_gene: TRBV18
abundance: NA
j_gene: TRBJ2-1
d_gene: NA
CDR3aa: CASSPGQYYNEQFF
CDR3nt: TGTGCCAGCTCACCCGGACAGTATTACAATGAGCAGTTCTTC

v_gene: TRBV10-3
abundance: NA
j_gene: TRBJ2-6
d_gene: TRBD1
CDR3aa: CAISAGQGAIGANVLTF
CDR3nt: TGTGCCATCAGTGCGGGACAGGGGGCTATTGGGGCCAACGTCCTGACTTTC

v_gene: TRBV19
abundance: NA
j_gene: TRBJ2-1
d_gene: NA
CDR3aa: CASSTVAANEQFF
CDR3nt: TGTGCCAGTAGTACCGTGGCGGCAAATGAGCAGTTCTTC

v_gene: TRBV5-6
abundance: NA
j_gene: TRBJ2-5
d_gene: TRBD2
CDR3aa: CASSTGLANQETQYF
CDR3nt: TGTGCCAGCAGCACGGGACTAGCGAACCAAGAGACCCAGTACTTC

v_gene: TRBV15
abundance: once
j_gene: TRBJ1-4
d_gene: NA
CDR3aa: CATSRGTDPNEKLFF
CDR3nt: TGTGCCACCAGCAGGGGCACGGATCCTAATGAAAAACTGTTTTTT

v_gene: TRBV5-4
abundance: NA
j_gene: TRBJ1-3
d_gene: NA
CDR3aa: CASSSRGLGTLGGNTIYF
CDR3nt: TGTGCCAGCAGCTCGAGAGGACTCGGAACTCTCGGTGGAAACACCATATATTTT

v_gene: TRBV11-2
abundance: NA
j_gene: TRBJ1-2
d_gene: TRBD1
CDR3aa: CASSSAGTGNYGYTF
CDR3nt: TGTGCCAGCAGCTCAGCCGGGACAGGGAATTATGGCTACACCTTC

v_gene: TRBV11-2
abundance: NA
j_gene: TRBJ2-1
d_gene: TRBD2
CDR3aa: CASSAGVLAGASNEQFF
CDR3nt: TGTGCCAGCAGCGCCGGTGTACTAGCGGGAGCGTCCAATGAGCAGTTCTTC

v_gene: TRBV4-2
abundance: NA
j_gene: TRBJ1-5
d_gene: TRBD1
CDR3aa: CASSQDRGLNQPQHF
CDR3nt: TGTGCCAGCAGCCAAGACAGGGGGCTCAATCAGCCCCAGCATTTT

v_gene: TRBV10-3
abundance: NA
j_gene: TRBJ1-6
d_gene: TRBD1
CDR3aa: CASSEGTGSSPLHF
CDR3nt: TGTGCCAGCAGTGAGGGGACAGGGAGTTCACCCCTCCACTTT

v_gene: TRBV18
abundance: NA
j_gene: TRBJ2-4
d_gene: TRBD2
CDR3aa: CASSPGTSGAWGKNIQYF
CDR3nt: TGTGCCAGCTCACCCGGGACTAGCGGGGCCTGGGGCAAAAACATTCAGTACTTC

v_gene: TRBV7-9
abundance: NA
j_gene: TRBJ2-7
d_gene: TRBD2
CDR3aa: CASSPGKGNLAGVYEQYF
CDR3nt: TGTGCCAGCAGCCCGGGTAAAGGGAACCTAGCGGGAGTCTACGAGCAGTACTTC

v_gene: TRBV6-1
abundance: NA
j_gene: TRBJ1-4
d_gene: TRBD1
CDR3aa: CASSAITGTGGEKLFF
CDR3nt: TGTGCCAGCAGTGCGATTACCGGGACAGGGGGGGAAAAACTGTTTTTT

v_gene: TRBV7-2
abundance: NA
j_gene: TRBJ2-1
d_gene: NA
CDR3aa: CASSFRPSGSYNEQFF
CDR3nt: TGTGCCAGCAGCTTCCGCCCGAGTGGCTCCTACAATGAGCAGTTCTTC

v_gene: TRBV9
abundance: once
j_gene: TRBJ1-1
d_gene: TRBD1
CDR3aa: CASSPTPGGTTEAFF
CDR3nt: TGTGCCAGCAGCCCAACCCCAGGGGGGACCACTGAAGCTTTCTTT

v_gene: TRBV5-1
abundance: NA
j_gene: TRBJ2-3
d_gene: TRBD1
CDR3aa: CASSTGDRGGTDTQYF
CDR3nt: TGCGCCAGCAGCACGGGGGACAGGGGGGGCACAGATACGCAGTATTTT

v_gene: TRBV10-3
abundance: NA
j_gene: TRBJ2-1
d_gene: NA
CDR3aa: CAISEVLASYNEQFF
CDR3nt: TGTGCCATCAGTGAGGTCTTGGCTTCCTACAATGAGCAGTTCTTC

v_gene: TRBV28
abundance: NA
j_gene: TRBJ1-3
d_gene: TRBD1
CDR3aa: CASSSLRTGVDTIYF
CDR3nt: TGTGCCAGCAGTTCCCTCCGGACAGGGGTGGACACCATATATTTT

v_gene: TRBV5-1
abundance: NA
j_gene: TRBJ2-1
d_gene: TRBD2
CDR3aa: CASSFQGAGGGNEQFF
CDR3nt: TGCGCCAGCAGCTTCCAAGGAGCGGGGGGGGGCAATGAGCAGTTCTTC